This TCR beta chain was found in a study of blood T cell repertoires in COVID-19. The Seattle site enrolled patients during active infection and followed them longitudinally. TCRdb keeps only in-frame clones here, not all; method: immunoSEQ multiplex PCR. Of a few hundred thousand clones detected, nearly 90% appear once; the ten largest clones hold around 1.9%. The length of the CDR3 is 13 residues. V was trimmed by 6 bases and J by 3 bases, leaving 9 bases between them. This TCR derives from a woman aged 25 to 45 with COVID-19, enrolled during active disease. Sequences were obtained from peripheral blood. V usage is TRBV12-3 or TRBV12-4 and J usage is TRBJ1-3, with D unclear. Written as DNA, the CDR3 is TGTGCCAGCAGGGTTGACTTTGGAAACACCATATATTTT. Translated, it gives CASRVDFGNTIYF.